This T cell receptor beta chain was sequenced in a study of CD8 T cells in Susac syndrome. General study results and limits: Regarding the TCR sequencing and HLA analysis, the study admitted that a relatively small number of individuals were involved.

From blood CD8+ and CD4+ T cells, TCR beta sequences were generated. A remark on this clonotype: As yet, its antigen is unknown.

RNA totalling about 0.45 to 1 ug underwent reverse transcription with random hexamers. In TCRdb, the immunoSEQ multiplex PCR reads were re-called with MiXCR into one record per CDR3 protein. The sample carries around 150,000 distinct CDR3 sequences, over 85% recorded once. The source of this sequence is a human donor in good health. The specimen sequenced was CD4+ T cells from PBMCs.

As DNA, the CDR3 is TGCAGCATCCTATCCGGCCTGCTTGGCACAGATACGCAGTATTTT. Translating it yields CSILSGLLGTDTQYF. This sequence joins TRBV29-1 and TRBJ2-3; no definite D call. Trimming left V 8 bases short and J 1 base short, with 19 bases between. Looked up from germline, CDR1 is SQVTM and CDR2 is ANQGSEA. The CDR3 is 15 amino acids.